This TCR beta chain came from a study of technical replicates of blood from a handful of donors. TCRdb's copy holds only in-frame clones and misses some; the assay was immunoSEQ multiplex PCR. The sample includes roughly 15,000 clones, roughly 83% of them seen just once. V was shortened by 3 bases and J by 2 bases, with 10 bases between the two germline ends. This CDR3 is built from 14 residues. The germline V gene has CDR1 SGHRS and CDR2 YFSETQ. The sequence derives from a human donor in good health. Sequenced material: PBMCs. The chain has TRBV5-1 and TRBJ2-3; weak D call: TRBD2 (6 bases). The CDR3 here is CASSSLATTDTQYF. The CDR3, as DNA: TGCGCCAGCAGCTCGCTAGCGACCACAGATACGCAGTATTTT.